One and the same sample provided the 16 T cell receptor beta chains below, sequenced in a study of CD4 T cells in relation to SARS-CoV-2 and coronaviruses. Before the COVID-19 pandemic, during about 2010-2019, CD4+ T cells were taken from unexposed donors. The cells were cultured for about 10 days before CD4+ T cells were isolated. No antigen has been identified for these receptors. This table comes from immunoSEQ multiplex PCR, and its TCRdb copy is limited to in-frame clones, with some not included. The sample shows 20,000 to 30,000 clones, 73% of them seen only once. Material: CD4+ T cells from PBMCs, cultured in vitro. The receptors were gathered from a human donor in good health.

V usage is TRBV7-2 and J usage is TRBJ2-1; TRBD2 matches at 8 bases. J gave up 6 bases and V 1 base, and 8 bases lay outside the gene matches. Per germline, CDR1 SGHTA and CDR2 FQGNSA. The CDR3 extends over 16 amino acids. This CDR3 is CASSLDRGRRSNEQFF. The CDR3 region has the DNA TGTGCCAGCAGCTTAGATCGCGGGAGGCGCTCCAATGAGCAGTTCTTC.

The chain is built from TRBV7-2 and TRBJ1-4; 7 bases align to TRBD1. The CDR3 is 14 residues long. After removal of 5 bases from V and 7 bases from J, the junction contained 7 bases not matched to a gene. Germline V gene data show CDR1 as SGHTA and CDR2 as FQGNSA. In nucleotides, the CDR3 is TGTGCCAGCAGCGTGGGACAGAGGGCTGAAAAACTGTTTTTT. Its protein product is CASSVGQRAEKLFF.

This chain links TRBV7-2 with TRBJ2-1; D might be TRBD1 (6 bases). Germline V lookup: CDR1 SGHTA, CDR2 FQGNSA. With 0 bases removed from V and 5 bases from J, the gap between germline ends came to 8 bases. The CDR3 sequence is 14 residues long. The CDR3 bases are TGTGCCAGCAGCTTAGCGGGGGCCCACAATGAGCAGTTCTTC. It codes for CASSLAGAHNEQFF.

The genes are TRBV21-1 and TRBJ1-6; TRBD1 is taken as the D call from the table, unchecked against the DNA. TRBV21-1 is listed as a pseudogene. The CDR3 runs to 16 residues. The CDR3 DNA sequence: TGTGCCAGCAGCGCATACAGGGGAGTGAGAGATTCACCCCTCCACTTT. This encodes CASSAYRGVRDSPLHF.

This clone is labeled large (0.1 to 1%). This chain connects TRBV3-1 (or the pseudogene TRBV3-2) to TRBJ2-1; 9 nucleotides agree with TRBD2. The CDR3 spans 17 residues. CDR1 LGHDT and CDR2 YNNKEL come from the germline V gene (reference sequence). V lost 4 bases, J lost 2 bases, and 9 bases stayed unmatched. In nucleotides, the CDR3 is TGTGCCAGCAGCCCCGGGCTTGCGGGAGGGCCCTACAATGAGCAGTTCTTC. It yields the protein CASSPGLAGGPYNEQFF.

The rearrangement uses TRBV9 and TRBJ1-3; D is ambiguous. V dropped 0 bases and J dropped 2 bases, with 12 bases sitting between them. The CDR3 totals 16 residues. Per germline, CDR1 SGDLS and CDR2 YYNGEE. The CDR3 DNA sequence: TGTGCCAGCAGCGTAGAACAGCTAGCAACTGGAAACACCATATATTTT. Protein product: CASSVEQLATGNTIYF.

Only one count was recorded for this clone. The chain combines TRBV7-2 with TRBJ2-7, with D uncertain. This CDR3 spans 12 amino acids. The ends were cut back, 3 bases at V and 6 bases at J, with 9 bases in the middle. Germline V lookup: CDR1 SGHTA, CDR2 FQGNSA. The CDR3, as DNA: TGTGCCAGCAGCTTCGACCTGGCCGAGCAGTACTTC. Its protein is CASSFDLAEQYF.

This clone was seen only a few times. This CDR3 reads CASSFQGLHGELFF. DNA for the CDR3: TGTGCCAGCAGCTTCCAAGGCCTCCACGGGGAGCTGTTTTTT. This chain connects TRBV2 to TRBJ2-2; D is unclear. Trimming took off 6 bases at V and 7 bases at J, with 15 bases between the two ends. The CDR3 extends over 14 amino acids. Germline CDR1 is SNHLY and CDR2 is FYNNEI. Combining the CDR3 with reference TRBV2 and TRBJ2-2 gives the whole variable domain EPEVTQTPSHQVTQMGQEVILRCVPISNHLYFYWYRQILGQKVEFLVSFYNNEISEKSEIFDDQFSVERPDGSNFTLKIRSTKLEDSAMYFCASSFQGLHGELFFGEGSRLTVL.

As DNA, the CDR3 is TGTGCCAGCAGCGTAGGATCGGCCACTAGCACAGATACGCAGTATTTT. It specifies CASSVGSATSTDTQYF. The chain carries TRBV9 and TRBJ2-3; D is unclear. V lost 0 bases and J 0 bases, leaving 11 bases between the germline ends. The germline CDR1 and CDR2 sequences are SGDLS and YYNGEE. This CDR3 is built from 16 residues. The whole variable domain, remainder taken from reference TRBV9 and TRBJ2-3, is DSGVTQTPKHLITATGQRVTLRCSPRSGDLSVYWYQQSLDQGLQFLIQYYNGEERAKGNILERFSAQQFPDLHSELNLSSLELGDSALYFCASSVGSATSTDTQYFGPGTRLTVL.

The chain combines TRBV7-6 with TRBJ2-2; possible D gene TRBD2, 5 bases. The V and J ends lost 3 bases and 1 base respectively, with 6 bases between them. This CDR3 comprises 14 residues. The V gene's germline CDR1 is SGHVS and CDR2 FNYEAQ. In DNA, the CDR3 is TGTGCCAGCAGCTTTGGGAGGAACACCGGGGAGCTGTTTTTT. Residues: CASSFGRNTGELFF.

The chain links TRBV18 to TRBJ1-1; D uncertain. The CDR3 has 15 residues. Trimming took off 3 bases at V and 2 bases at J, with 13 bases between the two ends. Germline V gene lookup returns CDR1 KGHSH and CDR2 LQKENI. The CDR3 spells CASSPRAEFNTEAFF. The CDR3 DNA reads TGTGCCAGCTCACCGAGGGCGGAATTTAACACTGAAGCTTTCTTT.

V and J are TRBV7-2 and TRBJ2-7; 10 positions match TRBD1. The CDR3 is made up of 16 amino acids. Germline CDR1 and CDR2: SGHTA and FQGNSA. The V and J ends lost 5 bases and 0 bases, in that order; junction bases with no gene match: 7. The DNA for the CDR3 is TGTGCCAGCAGCATAGGGGGGACAGGGGCCTCCTACGAGCAGTACTTC. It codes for CASSIGGTGASYEQYF. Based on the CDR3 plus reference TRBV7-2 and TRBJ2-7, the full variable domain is GAGVSQSPSNKVTEKGKDVELRCDPISGHTALYWYRQSLGQGLEFLIYFQGNSAPDKSGLPSDRFSAERTGGSVSTLTIQRTQQEDSAVYLCASSIGGTGASYEQYFGPGTRLTVT.

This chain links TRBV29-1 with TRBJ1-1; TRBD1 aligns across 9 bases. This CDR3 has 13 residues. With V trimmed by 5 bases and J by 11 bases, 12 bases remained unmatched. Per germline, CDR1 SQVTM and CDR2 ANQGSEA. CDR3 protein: CSVRTGGARWAFF. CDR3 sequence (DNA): TGCAGCGTTCGTACAGGGGGCGCAAGGTGGGCTTTCTTT.

As DNA, the CDR3 is TGTGCCAGCAGTGAAGAGGGGACAGTAGGTGGCTACACCTTC. As protein: CASSEEGTVGGYTF. The chain carries TRBV6-1 and TRBJ1-2, with 7 bases lining up with TRBD1. The CDR3 is 14 residues long. The V segment lost 1 base and the J segment 7 bases; nucleotides outside the gene matches: 6. Germline CDR1 is MNHNS and CDR2 is SASEGT.

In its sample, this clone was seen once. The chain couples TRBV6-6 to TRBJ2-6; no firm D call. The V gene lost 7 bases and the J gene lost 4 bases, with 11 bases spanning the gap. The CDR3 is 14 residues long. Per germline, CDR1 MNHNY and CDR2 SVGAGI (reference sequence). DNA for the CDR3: TGTGCCAGCACAGGAGCTAGGGGGGCCAACGTCCTGACTTTC. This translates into CASTGARGANVLTF.

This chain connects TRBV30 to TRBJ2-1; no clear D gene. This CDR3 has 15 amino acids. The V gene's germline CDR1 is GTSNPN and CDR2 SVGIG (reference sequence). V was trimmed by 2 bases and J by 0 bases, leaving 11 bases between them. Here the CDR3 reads CAWSSWTSSYNEQFF. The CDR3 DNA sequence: TGTGCCTGGAGTTCCTGGACGAGCTCCTACAATGAGCAGTTCTTC.